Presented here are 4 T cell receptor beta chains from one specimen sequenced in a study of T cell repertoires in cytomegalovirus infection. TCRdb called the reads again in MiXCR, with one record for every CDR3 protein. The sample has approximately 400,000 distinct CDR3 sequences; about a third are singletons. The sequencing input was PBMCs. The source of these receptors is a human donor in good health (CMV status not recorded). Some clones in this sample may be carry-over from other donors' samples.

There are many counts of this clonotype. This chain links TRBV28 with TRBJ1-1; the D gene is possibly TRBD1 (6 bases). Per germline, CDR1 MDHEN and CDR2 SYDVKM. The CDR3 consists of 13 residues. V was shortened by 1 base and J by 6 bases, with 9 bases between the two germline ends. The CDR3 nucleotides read TGTGCCAGCAGTTTATCAGGGGAGGCTGAAGCTTTCTTT. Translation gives CASSLSGEAEAFF.

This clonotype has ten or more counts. CDR3 amino acids: CASSLVAGAGLTQYF. The CDR3 DNA reads TGTGCCAGCAGCTTAGTTGCGGGGGCGGGGTTGACGCAGTATTTT. This sequence joins TRBV7-8 and TRBJ2-3, with TRBD2 as a possible D gene (7 bases). The CDR3 totals 15 residues. Germline CDR1 is SGHVS and CDR2 is FQNEAQ. V was trimmed by 1 base and J by 9 bases, leaving 17 bases between them.

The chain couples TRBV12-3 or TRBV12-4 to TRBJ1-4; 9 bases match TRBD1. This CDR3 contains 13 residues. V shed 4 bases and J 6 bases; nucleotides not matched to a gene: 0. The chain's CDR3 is CASSWTGDEKLFF. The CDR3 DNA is TGTGCCAGCAGTTGGACAGGGGATGAAAAACTGTTTTTT.

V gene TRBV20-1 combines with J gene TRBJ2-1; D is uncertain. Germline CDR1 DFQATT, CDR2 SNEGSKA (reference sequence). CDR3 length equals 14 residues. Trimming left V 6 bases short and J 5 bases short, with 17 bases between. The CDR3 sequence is CSATTWISDNEQFF. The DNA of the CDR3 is TGCAGTGCAACCACTTGGATCTCGGACAATGAGCAGTTCTTC.